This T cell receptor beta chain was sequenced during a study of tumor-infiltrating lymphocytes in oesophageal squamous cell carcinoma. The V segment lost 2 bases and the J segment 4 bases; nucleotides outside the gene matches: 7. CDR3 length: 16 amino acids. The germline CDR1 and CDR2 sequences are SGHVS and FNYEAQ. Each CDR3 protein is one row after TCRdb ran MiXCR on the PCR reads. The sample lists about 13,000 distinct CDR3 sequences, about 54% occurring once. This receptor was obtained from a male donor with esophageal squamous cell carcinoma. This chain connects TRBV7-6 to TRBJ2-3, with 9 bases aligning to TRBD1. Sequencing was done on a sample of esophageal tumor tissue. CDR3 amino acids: CASSLNRDRAADTQYF. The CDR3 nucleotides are TGTGCCAGCAGCTTAAATCGGGACAGGGCGGCAGATACGCAGTATTTT.